The 25 T cell receptor beta chains below were found in one sample sequenced in a study of T cells in Graves' hyperthyroidism and ophthalmopathy. RNA transcripts provided the source from which TCR beta CDR3 regions were amplified. An initial round of RT-PCR targeting the TCR CDR3 relied on the HTBI primer set. TCRdb reprocessed the multiplex PCR reads with MiXCR, giving one entry per CDR3 protein. The top ten clones hold approximately 8.2% of a sample with 600,000 or so distinct CDR3 sequences, just over 45% of them seen once. The sequenced material came from peripheral blood or thyroid tissue (not recorded which). The source is a woman in her late teens or twenties with Graves' hyperthyroidism.

V and J are TRBV7-9 and TRBJ1-2; 10 bases line up with TRBD1. V gave up 4 bases and J gave up 7 bases; unmatched junction bases: 6. CDR3 length: 14 residues. Germline V gene data show CDR1 as SEHNR and CDR2 as FQNEAQ (reference sequence). DNA of the CDR3: TGTGCCAGCAGCTCGGGGACAGGGGTATCTGGCTACACCTTC. This gives the protein CASSSGTGVSGYTF.

This clonotype was observed many times. The chain uses TRBV7-9 and TRBJ2-5, with D unresolved. The CDR3 runs to 14 residues. From germline, CDR1 is SEHNR and CDR2 FQNEAQ (reference sequence). V was cut by 0 bases and J by 6 bases, with 11 bases left in between. CDR3 protein: CASSLAKSSKTQYF. The CDR3 nucleotides read TGTGCCAGCAGCTTAGCGAAGAGTTCGAAGACCCAGTACTTC.

The chain combines TRBV5-1 with TRBJ1-1; 10 bases are a match to TRBD1. V shed 5 bases, J shed 7 bases, and the junction held 5 bases outside the gene matches. There are 13 residues in the CDR3. Per germline, CDR1 SGHRS and CDR2 YFSETQ. DNA for the CDR3: TGCGCCAGCAGTCGGGACAGGGGCGTTGAAGCTTTCTTT. Amino acid sequence: CASSRDRGVEAFF.

Concerning this clonotype: One end of the junction does not line up with germline, which may come from a read error. V is TRBV29-1 and J is TRBJ2-7; 9 nucleotides line up with TRBD2. This CDR3 is 14 amino acids long. Germline CDR1 reads SQVTM; CDR2 reads ANQGSEA. Here the CDR3 reads CSIEPVAGEYEQYF. The CDR3 nucleotides read TGCAGCATTGAACCTGTAGCGGGAGAGTACGAGCAGTACTTC.

This clonotype was detected only once. This chain uses TRBV2 with TRBJ1-2; tentatively, D is TRBD1 (6 bases). Germline assignment: CDR1 SNHLY and CDR2 FYNNEI. The CDR3 runs 13 residues. V lost 8 bases and J 6 bases, leaving 16 bases between the germline ends. CDR3 region: CASLGHRENGYTF. In DNA, the CDR3 is TGTGCCAGCTTGGGGCACAGGGAGAATGGCTACACCTTC.

The chain employs TRBV29-1 and TRBJ1-1, with D tentatively TRBD1 (5 bases). The CDR3 contains 13 residues. V was trimmed by 5 bases and J by 0 bases, leaving 10 bases between them. From germline, CDR1 is SQVTM and CDR2 ANQGSEA. The CDR3 DNA is TGCAGCGTTTGGAGACAGTTGAACACTGAAGCTTTCTTT. The encoded protein is CSVWRQLNTEAFF.

The V call is TRBV29-1, the J call TRBJ2-7, with D possibly matching TRBD1 (6 bases). The V end was cut by 8 bases, the J end by 4 bases, with 15 bases between. The CDR3 runs 12 residues. Germline V gene data show CDR1 as SQVTM and CDR2 as ANQGSEA. CDR3 region: CSYAGDGYEQYF. CDR3 DNA sequence: TGCAGCTATGCAGGGGATGGGTACGAGCAGTACTTC.

The chain is built from TRBV7-1 and TRBJ2-5; 11 bases are a match to TRBD2. TRBV7-1 is an ORF, with its function uncertain. The CDR3 length is 16 residues. V gave up 3 bases and J gave up 2 bases; unmatched junction bases: 5. The CDR3 here is CASSSPLAGGQETQYF. The CDR3 bases are TGTGCCAGCAGCTCCCCTCTAGCGGGGGGACAAGAGACCCAGTACTTC.

This clonotype was observed at least ten times. The V call is TRBV7-9, the J call TRBJ1-2; D is possibly TRBD1 (6 bases). V lost 5 bases and J 8 bases, leaving 15 bases between the germline ends. Germline lookup yields CDR1 SEHNR and CDR2 FQNEAQ (reference sequence). CDR3 length: 13 amino acids. The CDR3 loop is CASSARGGWGYTF. The CDR3 bases are TGTGCCAGCAGCGCAAGAGGGGGATGGGGCTACACCTTC.

The CDR3 loop is CSVAGEDEQYF. CDR3 sequence (DNA): TGCAGCGTTGCAGGAGAAGACGAGCAGTACTTC. The chain uses TRBV29-1 and TRBJ2-7; D remains ambiguous. V was shortened by 4 bases and J by 5 bases, with 9 bases between the two germline ends. Germline CDR1 is SQVTM and CDR2 is ANQGSEA. This CDR3 has 11 residues.

The sample holds a few counts of this clonotype. This rearrangement joins TRBV2 to TRBJ1-3; a weak D match, TRBD1 (5 bases). The CDR3 has 14 amino acids. With 6 bases removed from V and 0 bases from J, the gap between germline ends came to 9 bases. In germline, CDR1 is SNHLY, CDR2 FYNNEI. CDR3: CASRRTYSGNTIYF. The CDR3 DNA reads TGTGCCAGCAGACGGACATACTCTGGAAACACCATATATTTT.

Comment on this clonotype: One end of the junction does not line up with germline, which may come from a read error. The CDR3 coding sequence is TGTGTCAGCAGCCGCAGGGGAGACTACGAGCAGTACTTC. Residues: CVSSRRGDYEQYF. The V and J genes are TRBV7-2 and TRBJ2-7, with D perhaps TRBD1 (6 bases). Germline CDR1 and CDR2: SGHTA and FQGNSA. This CDR3 is 13 amino acids long.

This clonotype appeared many times. The CDR3 sequence is CASRGQGANYGYTF. The CDR3, as DNA: TGTGCCAGCAGGGGTCAGGGGGCGAACTATGGCTACACCTTC. This chain links TRBV7-9 with TRBJ1-2; TRBD1 aligns across 8 bases. The trim removed 6 bases at V and 2 bases at J, leaving 5 bases unmatched. The CDR3 covers 14 residues. The V gene's germline CDR1 is SEHNR and CDR2 FQNEAQ (reference sequence).

The chain couples TRBV7-3 to TRBJ2-7; TRBD1 aligns across 7 bases. The trim removed 3 bases at V and 7 bases at J, leaving 15 bases unmatched. Per germline, CDR1 SGHTA and CDR2 FQGTGA. The CDR3 is 16 amino acids. CDR3 loop: CASSLVGTAQGWEQYF. CDR3 coding DNA: TGTGCCAGCAGCTTGGTAGGGACAGCCCAAGGATGGGAGCAGTACTTC. The full variable domain, in which reference TRBV7-3 and TRBJ2-7 provide the parts outside the CDR3, is GAGVSQTPSNKVTEKGKYVELRCDPISGHTALYWYRQSLGQGPEFLIYFQGTGAADDSGLPNDRFFAVRPEGSVSTLKIQRTERGDSAVYLCASSLVGTAQGWEQYFGPGTRLTVT.

The rearrangement uses TRBV10-3 and TRBJ1-5, with 8 bases that match TRBD1. Germline V CDR1 and CDR2: ENHRY, SYGVKD. With 5 bases clipped from V and 13 bases from J, the junction kept 7 bases outside the gene matches. This CDR3 comprises 12 residues. Here the CDR3 reads CAISPGTGNQHF. CDR3 nucleotides: TGTGCCATCAGTCCCGGGACAGGCAATCAGCATTTT.

The V gene is TRBV7-9, the J gene TRBJ1-1, with D uncertain. This CDR3 spans 14 amino acids. The germline CDR1 and CDR2 sequences are SEHNR and FQNEAQ (reference sequence). V lost 3 bases, J lost 8 bases, and 16 bases lay in between. The CDR3 loop is CASSLGLDTREAFF. The CDR3, as DNA: TGTGCCAGCAGCTTGGGCCTCGATACGAGGGAAGCTTTCTTT. Looking up the rest from reference TRBV7-9 and TRBJ1-1 gives the full variable domain: DTGVSQNPRHKITKRGQNVTFRCDPISEHNRLYWYRQTLGQGPEFLTYFQNEAQLEKSRLLSDRFSAERPKGSFSTLEIQRTEQGDSAMYLCASSLGLDTREAFFGQGTRLTVV.

This clonotype was observed a handful of times. The rearrangement uses TRBV29-1 and TRBJ1-1, with D tentatively TRBD1 (5 bases). Trimming took off 8 bases at V and 2 bases at J, with 12 bases between the two ends. This CDR3 spans 12 amino acids. Germline CDR1 is SQVTM and CDR2 is ANQGSEA. CDR3 amino acids: CSLGQGNTEAFF. The DNA for the CDR3 is TGCAGCTTAGGGCAGGGTAACACTGAAGCTTTCTTT. Full variable domain (remainder filled in from reference TRBV29-1 and TRBJ1-1): SAVISQKPSRDICQRGTSLTIQCQVDSQVTMMFWYRQQPGQSLTLIATANQGSEATYESGFVIDKFPISRPNLTFSTLTVSNMSPEDSSIYLCSLGQGNTEAFFGQGTRLTVV.

The gene calls are TRBV20-1 and TRBJ2-5, with TRBD2 matching over 8 bases. Germline V gene data show CDR1 as DFQATT and CDR2 as SNEGSKA (reference sequence). J was trimmed by 5 bases and V by 4 bases; bases with no gene match: 9. This CDR3 comprises 14 residues. The CDR3 spells CSATQRESLETQYF. CDR3 DNA sequence: TGCAGTGCTACCCAGCGGGAGAGCTTGGAGACCCAGTACTTC.

Points on this clonotype: One end of the junction varies from germline; a read error may be responsible. This chain uses TRBV10-3 with TRBJ1-1; D may be TRBD1 (5 bases). The CDR3 contains 16 residues. CDR1 is ENHRY, CDR2 SYGVKD, per germline. The CDR3 region is CASSEGWGLENTEAFF. CDR3 nucleotide sequence: TGTGCCAGCAGTGAAGGGTGGGGACTCGAAAACACTGAAGCTTTCTTT.

The DNA of the CDR3 is TGCAGTGCTGGGACAGACACTGAAGCTTTCTTT. Amino acid sequence: CSAGTDTEAFF. The chain carries TRBV20-1 and TRBJ1-1, with TRBD1 identical over 7 bases. The CDR3 runs 11 residues. Germline loops: CDR1 DFQATT, CDR2 SNEGSKA (reference sequence). V lost 5 bases to trimming and J lost 3 bases; unmatched junction nucleotides: 0.

This clonotype was seen at least ten times. The rearrangement joins TRBV7-9 to TRBJ2-7; TRBD2 matches at 8 bases. The V and J ends lost 1 base and 0 bases, in that order; junction bases with no gene match: 5. Germline-derived CDR1 and CDR2 are SEHNR and FQNEAQ (reference sequence). The CDR3 consists of 16 residues. CDR3 coding DNA: TGTGCCAGCAGCTTAGGTACTAGCGGCAGCTCCTACGAGCAGTACTTC. Its protein product is CASSLGTSGSSYEQYF.

This clonotype appeared many times. The chain is built from TRBV20-1 and TRBJ1-2; 8 bases match TRBD1. J lost 4 bases, V lost 1 base, and 2 bases had no gene match. Looked up from germline, CDR1 is DFQATT and CDR2 is SNEGSKA (reference sequence). The CDR3 has 13 residues. CDR3: CSARVGQGYGYTF. In nucleotides, the CDR3 is TGCAGTGCTAGAGTCGGACAGGGCTATGGCTACACCTTC.

This clonotype has ten or more counts. This chain uses TRBV5-1 with TRBJ1-1, with D hard to call. There are 13 residues in the CDR3. Germline V gene lookup returns CDR1 SGHRS and CDR2 YFSETQ. V was clipped by 1 base and J by 0 bases, with 4 bases between them. The CDR3 sequence: CASSLPMNTEAFF. In nucleotides, the CDR3 is TGCGCCAGCAGCTTGCCGATGAACACTGAAGCTTTCTTT. The full variable domain, with the rest looked up from reference TRBV5-1 and TRBJ1-1, is KAGVTQTPRYLIKTRGQQVTLSCSPISGHRSVSWYQQTPGQGLQFLFEYFSETQRNKGNFPGRFSGRQFSNSRSEMNVSTLELGDSALYLCASSLPMNTEAFFGQGTRLTVV.

This clonotype has only a few counts. The chain carries TRBV9 and TRBJ1-4, with 9 bases lining up with TRBD1. J gave up 8 bases and V 5 bases, and 7 bases lay outside the gene matches. The CDR3 extends over 14 amino acids. The germline gives CDR1 SGDLS, CDR2 YYNGEE. CDR3 region: CASRPGQGAEKLFF. In DNA form, the CDR3 reads TGTGCCAGCAGGCCGGGACAGGGTGCGGAAAAACTGTTTTTT.

This clonotype was counted at least ten times. The chain joins TRBV7-9 to TRBJ1-1; tentative D call: TRBD1 (6 bases). Germline-derived CDR1 and CDR2 are SEHNR and FQNEAQ (reference sequence). This CDR3 spans 14 amino acids. V was pared by 1 base and J by 6 bases, with 12 bases between. CDR3 residues: CASSLEPGESEAFF. Here the CDR3 DNA reads TGTGCCAGCAGCTTAGAGCCAGGGGAGTCTGAAGCTTTCTTT.